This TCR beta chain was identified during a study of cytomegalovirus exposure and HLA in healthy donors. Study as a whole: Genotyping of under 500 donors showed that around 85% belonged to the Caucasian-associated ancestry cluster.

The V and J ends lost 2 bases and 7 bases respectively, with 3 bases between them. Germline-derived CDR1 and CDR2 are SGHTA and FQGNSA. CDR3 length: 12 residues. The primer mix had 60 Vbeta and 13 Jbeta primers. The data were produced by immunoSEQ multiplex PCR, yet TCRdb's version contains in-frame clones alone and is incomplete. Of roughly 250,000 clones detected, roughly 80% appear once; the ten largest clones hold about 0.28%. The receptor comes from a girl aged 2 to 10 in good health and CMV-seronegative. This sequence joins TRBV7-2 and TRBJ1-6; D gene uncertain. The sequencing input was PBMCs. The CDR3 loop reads CASSLQNSPLHF. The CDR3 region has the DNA TGTGCCAGCAGCTTACAAAATTCACCCCTCCACTTT.